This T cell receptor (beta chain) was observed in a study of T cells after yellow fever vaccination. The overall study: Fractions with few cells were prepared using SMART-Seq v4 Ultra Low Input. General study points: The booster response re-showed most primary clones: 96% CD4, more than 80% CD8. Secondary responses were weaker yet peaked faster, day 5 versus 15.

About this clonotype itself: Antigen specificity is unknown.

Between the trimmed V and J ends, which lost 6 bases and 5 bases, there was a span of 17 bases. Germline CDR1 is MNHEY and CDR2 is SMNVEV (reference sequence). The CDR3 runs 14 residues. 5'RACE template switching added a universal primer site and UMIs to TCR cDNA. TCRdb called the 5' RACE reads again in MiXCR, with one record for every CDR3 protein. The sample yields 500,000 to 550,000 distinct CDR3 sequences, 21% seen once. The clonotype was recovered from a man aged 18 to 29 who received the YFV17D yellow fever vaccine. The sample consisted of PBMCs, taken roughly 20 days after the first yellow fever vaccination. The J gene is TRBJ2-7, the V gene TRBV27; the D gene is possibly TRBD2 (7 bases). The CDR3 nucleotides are TGTGCCAGCAGAAGTGCGGGGGCAGGGCACGAGCAGTACTTC. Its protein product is CASRSAGAGHEQYF.